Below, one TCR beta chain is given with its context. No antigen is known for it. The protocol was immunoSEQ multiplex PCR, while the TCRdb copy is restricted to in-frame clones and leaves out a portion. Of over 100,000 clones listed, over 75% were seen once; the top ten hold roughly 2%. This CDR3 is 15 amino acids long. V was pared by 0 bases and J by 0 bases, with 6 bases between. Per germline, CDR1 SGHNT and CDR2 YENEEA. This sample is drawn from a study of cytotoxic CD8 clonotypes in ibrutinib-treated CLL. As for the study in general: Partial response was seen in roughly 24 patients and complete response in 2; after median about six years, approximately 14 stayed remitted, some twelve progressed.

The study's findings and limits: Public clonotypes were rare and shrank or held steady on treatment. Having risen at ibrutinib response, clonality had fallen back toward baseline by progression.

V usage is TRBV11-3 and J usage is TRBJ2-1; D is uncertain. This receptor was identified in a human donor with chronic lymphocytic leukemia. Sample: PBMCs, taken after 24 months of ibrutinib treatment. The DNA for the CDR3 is TGTGCCAGCAGCTTAGAGGGGAACTCCTACAATGAGCAGTTCTTC. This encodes CASSLEGNSYNEQFF.